Here is one TCR beta chain with its context. The antigen is not known. Healthy adults negative for HIV, lacking recent acute infections or vaccinations, served as donors. Extraction of genomic DNA in unsorted samples used around 82 million PBMCs. The CDR3 is 13 amino acids. In germline, CDR1 is ENHRY, CDR2 SYGVKD. Trimming stripped 1 base from V and 2 bases from J, with 5 bases between. Only in-frame clones appear in the TCRdb table, and some are missing; sequencing was by immunoSEQ multiplex PCR. Here the sample spans about half a million clones, approximately 81% being singletons. These data are taken from a study of shared clonotypes between healthy human individuals. Study-level results: Few donors limited the genetic and exposure-history diversity represented.

The V gene is TRBV10-3, the J gene TRBJ1-2; D uncertain. The TCR comes from a woman aged 40 to 55 in good health. Some clones in this sample may be carry-over from other donors' samples. Material: PBMCs. The CDR3 bases are TGTGCCATCAGTGAGTACGGGAACTATGGCTACACCTTC. Its protein product is CAISEYGNYGYTF.